The 5 T cell receptor beta chains listed next were all sequenced from one sample in a study of T cell responses to AZD1222 COVID-19 vaccine. Sequencing was performed with immunoSEQ multiplex PCR; in TCRdb, only in-frame clones are kept and a portion is missing. Among over 75,000 clones listed, 90% were seen once. Sequences were derived from peripheral blood, sampled on day 0 of AZD1222 vaccination. These receptors were obtained from an adult in good health.

Of note for this clone: The junction departs from germline at one end; a sequencing error may be responsible. This chain joins TRBV5-1 and TRBJ2-1; D is undetermined. Germline lookup yields CDR1 SGHRS and CDR2 YFSETQ. The CDR3 has 14 residues. CDR3 nucleotides: TGCGCCAGCAGCTTGGGTGTCTCCGACAATGAGCAGTTCTTC. Amino acids: CASSLGVSDNEQFF.

The genes are TRBV28 and TRBJ1-4; 9 positions match TRBD1. Per the germline V gene, CDR1 is MDHEN and CDR2 is SYDVKM. With V trimmed by 5 bases and J by 6 bases, 10 bases remained unmatched. This CDR3 contains 16 residues. CDR3 bases: TGTGCCAGCAGTCAAACCGGGACAGGGTTTTATGAAAAACTGTTTTTT. It codes for CASSQTGTGFYEKLFF.

The chain couples TRBV3-1 (or the pseudogene TRBV3-2) to TRBJ1-5, with D perhaps TRBD1 (5 bases). Trimming removed 6 bases from V and 4 bases from J, with 13 bases in between. CDR1 is LGHDT and CDR2 is YNNKEL in the germline V gene (reference sequence). This CDR3 contains 14 residues. CDR3 sequence reads: CASSSPGGNQPQHF. The CDR3 region has the DNA TGTGCCAGCAGTTCACCGGGGGGGAATCAGCCCCAGCATTTT.

The V and J genes are TRBV6-5 and TRBJ1-6; 8 bases map to TRBD1. V gave up 2 bases and J gave up 6 bases; unmatched junction bases: 0. In germline, CDR1 is MNHEY, CDR2 SVGAGI. The CDR3 totals 14 residues. The CDR3 bases are TGTGCCAGCAGTTACGACAGGGGTAATTCACCCCTCCACTTT. Protein: CASSYDRGNSPLHF.

The chain is built from TRBV4-1 and TRBJ2-7; D remains ambiguous. V was clipped by 1 base and J by 7 bases, with 14 bases between them. Germline CDR1 reads MGHRA; CDR2 reads YSYEKL. The CDR3 is 14 residues long. The CDR3 bases are TGCGCCAGCAGCCAAGGTACCTCGCGCCGGGAGCAGTACTTC. It specifies CASSQGTSRREQYF.